Sequencing of this T cell receptor (beta chain) was carried out in a study of blood T cell repertoires in COVID-19. On the study more broadly: Nucleic acid was either cDNA or gDNA, and it came from T cells, B-cell-depleted T cells, or PBMCs.

How the authors handled the data: Using reference gene primer amplification, nucleated cell counts were estimated. Some clones are missing from TCRdb's copy, which holds only in-frame ones; the method was immunoSEQ multiplex PCR. The DNA gave D and trimming, while V, J and clone size come from that table. The sample includes around 150,000 clones, 75% to 90% of them seen just once. Sequenced sample: peripheral blood. The sequence came from a man aged 60 to 75 with active or convalescent COVID-19.

The CDR3 is CSAEQVETQYF. DNA of the CDR3: TGCAGTGCTGAACAGGTGGAGACCCAGTACTTC. The chain is built from TRBV20-1 and TRBJ2-5; a weak D match, TRBD1 (5 bases). Trimming cost V 5 bases and J 5 bases, with 9 bases left between them. CDR3 length: 11 amino acids. Germline CDR1 DFQATT, CDR2 SNEGSKA (reference sequence).